Listed below are T cell receptor beta chains from one sample, sequenced in a study of CD8 T cells in Susac syndrome. MiXCR, run by TCRdb on the immunoSEQ multiplex PCR reads, gives a single entry per CDR3 protein. The data show under 300,000 distinct CDR3 sequences, less than 96% seen once. Sequencing was carried out using CD4+ T cells from PBMCs. These receptors originate from a human donor with Susac syndrome. CDR3s include the opening cysteine and the closing phenylalanine or tryptophan. Each record gives: clone size, V gene, J gene, CDR3 protein. Clone size is not always given. Where it is, it says once, few, many or a class for expanded clones.

>.|TRBV3-1|TRBJ2-7
CASSQEQKQYF
>.|TRBV20-1|TRBJ2-7
CSAGGLAGNEQYF
>once|TRBV7-9|TRBJ2-7
CAKADRGDGEQYF
>.|TRBV27|TRBJ1-2
CASSTGTGGYGYTF
>.|TRBV3-1|TRBJ2-7
CASSQEARWEQYF
>.|TRBV30|TRBJ2-7
CAYDREGKYEQYF
>.|TRBV24-1|TRBJ2-5
CATSDAVQETQYF
>.|TRBV11-2|TRBJ2-7
CASSPTRPHEQYF
>.|TRBV11-2|TRBJ2-3
CASLLAPGTDTQYF
>.|TRBV20-1|TRBJ2-1
CSARVPSRGRGEQFF
>.|TRBV11-3|TRBJ2-2
CASRTGQDPTGELFF
>.|TRBV30|TRBJ2-3
CAWSLAGAPDTQYF
>.|TRBV29-1|TRBJ2-3
CSFRQALADTQYF
>.|TRBV30|TRBJ1-2
CAWSVQEGYGYTF
>.|TRBV23-1|TRBJ1-2
CASSQSRVGYTF
>.|TRBV20-1|TRBJ1-4
CSAGLTVGEKLFF
>.|TRBV6-6|TRBJ2-7
CASSYREGQYF
>.|TRBV28|TRBJ2-7
CASSPGLSNEQYF